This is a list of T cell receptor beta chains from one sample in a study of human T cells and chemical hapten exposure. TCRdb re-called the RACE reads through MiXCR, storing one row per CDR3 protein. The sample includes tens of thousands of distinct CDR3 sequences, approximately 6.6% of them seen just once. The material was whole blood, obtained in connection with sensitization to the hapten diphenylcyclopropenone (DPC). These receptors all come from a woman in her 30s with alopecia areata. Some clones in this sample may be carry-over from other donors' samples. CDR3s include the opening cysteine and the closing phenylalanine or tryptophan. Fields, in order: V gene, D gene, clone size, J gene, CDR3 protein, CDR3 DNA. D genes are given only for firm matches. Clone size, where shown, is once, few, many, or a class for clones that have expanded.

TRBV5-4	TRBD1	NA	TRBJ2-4	CASSLEGGGSRVTLLF	TGTGCCAGCAGCTTGGAAGGGGGCGGTAGCCGGGTCACCCTCCTATTC
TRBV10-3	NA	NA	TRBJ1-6	CAILRSNSPLHF	TGTGCCATCTTGAGATCTAATTCACCCCTCCACTTT
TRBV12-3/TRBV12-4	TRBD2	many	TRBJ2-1	CASTPGSGGREQFF	TGTGCCAGCACCCCGGGTAGCGGGGGTCGTGAGCAGTTCTTC
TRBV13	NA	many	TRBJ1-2	CASSLVDRNYGYTF	TGTGCCAGCAGCTTAGTCGACAGGAACTATGGCTACACCTTC
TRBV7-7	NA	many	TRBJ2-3	CASSLFEWTDTQYF	TGTGCTAGCAGCTTATTCGAGTGGACAGATACGCAGTATTTT
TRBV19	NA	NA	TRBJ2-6	CASTPDPVWANVLTF	TGTGCCAGTACCCCCGACCCAGTTTGGGCCAACGTCCTGACTTTC
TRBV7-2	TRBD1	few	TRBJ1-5	CASSLDRGQPQHF	TGTGCCAGCAGCTTAGACAGGGGTCAGCCCCAGCATTTT
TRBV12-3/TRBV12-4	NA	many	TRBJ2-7	CASSIGRRGGNEQYF	TGTGCCAGCAGTATCGGACGCAGGGGAGGGAACGAGCAGTACTTC
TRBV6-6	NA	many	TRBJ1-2	CASRPWTELYGYTF	TGTGCCAGCAGGCCCTGGACAGAGCTCTATGGCTACACCTTC
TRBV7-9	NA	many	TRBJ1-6	CASSLAQGLLVNSPLHF	TGTGCCAGCAGCTTGGCACAGGGCTTGTTGGTCAATTCACCCCTCCACTTT
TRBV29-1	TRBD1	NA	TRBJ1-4	CSVSGGISLTEKLFF	TGCAGCGTTTCAGGGGGCATTTCCCTAACTGAAAAACTGTTTTTT
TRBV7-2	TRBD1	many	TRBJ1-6	CASSLVGQGQSPLHF	TGTGCCAGCAGCTTAGTGGGACAGGGGCAATCACCCCTCCACTTT
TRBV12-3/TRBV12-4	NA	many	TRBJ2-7	CASSSGTGFEQYF	TGTGCCAGCAGTTCGGGTACCGGGTTCGAGCAGTACTTC